These T cell receptor beta chains were read from a single sample in a study of CD8 T cells in ankylosing spondylitis. TCRdb passed the 5' RACE reads through MiXCR, listing each CDR3 protein once. The table lists some 840,000 distinct CDR3 sequences, roughly 10% of them singletons. The sequencing input was blood, either unsorted or a sorted T cell fraction (not recorded which). These receptors were taken from a male donor with ankylosing spondylitis. CDR3s include the opening cysteine and the closing phenylalanine or tryptophan. The D gene is left open where the match is weak. The size of a clone is reported for some rows only, either as once, few or many, or as a class for expanded clones.

V	J	size	D	CDR3	DNA
TRBV7-2	TRBJ1-1	few	NA	CASRVPGVTEAFF	TGTGCCAGCAGGGTTCCGGGGGTCACTGAAGCTTTCTTT
TRBV5-1	TRBJ2-1	many	NA	CASSHRDFYNEQFF	TGCGCCAGCAGCCACCGGGACTTTTACAATGAGCAGTTCTTC
TRBV7-8	TRBJ2-5	few	TRBD1	CASSLETGGSTGETQYF	TGTGCCAGCAGCTTAGAGACAGGGGGCTCGACGGGAGAGACCCAGTACTTC
TRBV6-1	TRBJ2-7	NA	TRBD1	CASSDTGTGGRYEQYF	TGTGCCAGCAGTGACACAGGGACAGGGGGCCGGTACGAGCAGTACTTC
TRBV24-1	TRBJ2-1	NA	NA	CATSAARASSYNEQFF	TGTGCCACCAGTGCCGCTCGGGCCAGCTCCTACAATGAGCAGTTCTTC
TRBV20-1	TRBJ2-7	NA	NA	CSARVSGTGPLDEQYF	TGCAGTGCTAGAGTGAGTGGTACAGGGCCTCTGGACGAGCAGTACTTC
TRBV20-1	TRBJ1-2	NA	NA	CSAPAGTTNYGYTF	TGCAGTGCTCCCGCCGGGACAACCAACTATGGCTACACCTTC
TRBV9	TRBJ1-6	NA	TRBD1	CASSRTGINSPLHF	TGTGCCAGCAGCCGGACAGGGATTAATTCACCCCTCCACTTT
TRBV20-1	TRBJ1-2	few	NA	CSADHQGWYGYTF	TGCAGTGCTGACCACCAGGGCTGGTATGGCTACACCTTC
TRBV4-3	TRBJ1-1	few	TRBD1	CASSPDRPRNTEAFF	TGCGCCAGCAGCCCGGACAGGCCACGGAACACTGAAGCTTTCTTT
TRBV29-1	TRBJ2-1	many	NA	CSVRAQRLYNEQFF	TGCAGCGTTAGGGCCCAGCGGCTTTACAATGAGCAGTTCTTC
TRBV5-1	TRBJ1-2	few	NA	CASSLTTGGGGYTF	TGCGCCAGCAGCTTAACGACAGGTGGGGGAGGCTACACCTTC
TRBV3-1	TRBJ2-3	NA	NA	CASSQPGEDTQYF	TGTGCCAGCAGCCAACCGGGAGAAGATACGCAGTATTTT
TRBV20-1	TRBJ2-3	few	NA	CSARISSSADTQYF	TGCAGTGCTAGGATTTCATCTTCGGCAGATACGCAGTATTTT
TRBV2	TRBJ1-5	many	TRBD1	CASSADRGNQPQHF	TGTGCCAGCAGCGCCGACAGGGGCAATCAGCCCCAGCATTTT
TRBV5-4	TRBJ1-4	NA	TRBD1	CASSRSGQGGIEKLFF	TGTGCCAGCAGCCGGTCGGGACAGGGAGGGATAGAAAAACTGTTTTTT
TRBV5-1	TRBJ2-7	NA	TRBD1	CASSFRQGARFLGEQYF	TGCGCCAGCAGCTTTAGACAGGGGGCGAGGTTCTTAGGCGAGCAGTACTTC
TRBV20-1	TRBJ1-1	many	NA	CSASGPYTEAFF	TGCAGTGCTTCGGGACCTTACACTGAAGCTTTCTTT
TRBV5-1	TRBJ1-2	many	NA	CASGANYGYTF	TGCGCCAGCGGAGCTAACTATGGCTACACCTTC
TRBV6-5	TRBJ2-1	many	NA	CASSYSGYEQFF	TGTGCCAGCAGTTACTCGGGCTATGAGCAGTTCTTC
TRBV4-1	TRBJ2-7	few	NA	CASSLGGTTTYEQYF	TGCGCCAGCAGCCTTGGGGGGACAACGACCTACGAGCAGTACTTC
TRBV29-1	TRBJ1-1	many	NA	CSVEIRGGPEAFF	TGCAGCGTTGAAATCAGGGGAGGGCCTGAAGCTTTCTTT
TRBV7-9	TRBJ1-1	NA	NA	CASSSTWDAEAFF	TGTGCCAGCAGCTCAACCTGGGACGCTGAAGCTTTCTTT
TRBV29-1	TRBJ2-2	NA	NA	CSGEENTGELFF	TGCAGCGGGGAAGAGAACACCGGGGAGCTGTTTTTT
TRBV29-1	TRBJ1-2	few	TRBD1	CSGMTGVGYTF	TGCAGCGGTATGACAGGGGTCGGCTACACCTTC
TRBV24-1	TRBJ2-1	NA	NA	CATSDFAQATYNEQFF	TGTGCCACCAGTGATTTCGCCCAGGCGACGTACAATGAGCAGTTCTTC
TRBV7-2	TRBJ1-6	many	NA	CASSLTPLERALHF	TGTGCCAGCAGCTTAACACCCCTTGAACGTGCCCTCCACTTT
TRBV12-5	TRBJ1-1	few	NA	CASGLTAYTEAFF	TGTGCTAGTGGTTTGACAGCCTACACTGAAGCTTTCTTT
TRBV7-6	TRBJ2-2	NA	TRBD1	CASSPQGAAGELFF	TGTGCCAGCAGCCCACAGGGGGCCGCCGGGGAGCTGTTTTTT
TRBV10-3	TRBJ2-5	many	NA	CAISGNRETQYF	TGTGCCATCAGTGGGAACCGAGAGACCCAGTACTTC
TRBV7-3	TRBJ2-1	few	NA	CASSLTAGDNEQFF	TGTGCCAGCAGCTTAACGGCAGGGGACAATGAGCAGTTCTTC